The clone carrying this T cell receptor (beta chain) appeared a few times. Its specificity is unknown. This specimen comes from a study of immune evolution from preneoplasia to lung adenocarcinoma. Study outcomes and limitations: KRAS-mutant nodules had the highest T cell clonality.

The J segment lost 8 bases and the V segment lost 5 bases, leaving 8 bases of the junction unmatched. CDR1 and CDR2 (germline): SGHAT, FQNNGV. This CDR3 region has 13 residues. Data came from immunoSEQ multiplex PCR; TCRdb stores just in-frame clones and leaves some out. The table lists approximately 830 clones, 65% to 85% of them singletons. The sequence was obtained from a person aged 60 to 85 with lung adenocarcinoma. Sequenced: FFPE tissue from an adenomatous hyperplasia lung lesion. This sample's subset: atypical adenomatous hyperplasia (AAH), lung preneoplasia. The chain joins TRBV11-2 to TRBJ1-1; 7 bases are shared with TRBD1. CDR3 coding DNA: TGTGCCAGCAGCACTCGAGGGGGACAGGAAGCTTTCTTT. It specifies CASSTRGGQEAFF.